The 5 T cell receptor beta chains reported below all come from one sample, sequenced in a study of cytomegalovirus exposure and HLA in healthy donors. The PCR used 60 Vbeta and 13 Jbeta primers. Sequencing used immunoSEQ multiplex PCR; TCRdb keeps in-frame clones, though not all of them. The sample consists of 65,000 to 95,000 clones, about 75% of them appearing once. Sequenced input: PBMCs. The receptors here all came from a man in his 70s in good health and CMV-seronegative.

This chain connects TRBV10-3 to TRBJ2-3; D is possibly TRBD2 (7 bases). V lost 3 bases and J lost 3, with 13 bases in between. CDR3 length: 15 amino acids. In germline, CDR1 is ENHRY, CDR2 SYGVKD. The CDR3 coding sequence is TGTGCCATCAGTGATGGGGGGGGGCCTACAGATACGCAGTATTTT. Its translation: CAISDGGGPTDTQYF.

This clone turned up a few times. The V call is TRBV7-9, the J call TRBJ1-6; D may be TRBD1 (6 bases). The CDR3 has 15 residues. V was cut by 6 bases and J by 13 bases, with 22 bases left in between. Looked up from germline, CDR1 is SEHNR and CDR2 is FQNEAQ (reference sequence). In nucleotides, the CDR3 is TGTGCCAGCAGGATTTCGGAGCAGGGGTTATCTCCCCTCCACTTT. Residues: CASRISEQGLSPLHF. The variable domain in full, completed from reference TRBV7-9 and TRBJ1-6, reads DTGVSQNPRHKITKRGQNVTFRCDPISEHNRLYWYRQTLGQGPEFLTYFQNEAQLEKSRLLSDRFSAERPKGSFSTLEIQRTEQGDSAMYLCASRISEQGLSPLHFGNGTRLTVT.

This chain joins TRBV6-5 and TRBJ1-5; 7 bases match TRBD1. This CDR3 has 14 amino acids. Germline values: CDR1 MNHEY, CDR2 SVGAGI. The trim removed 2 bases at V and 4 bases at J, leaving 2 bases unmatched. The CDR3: CASSYPGQNQPQHF. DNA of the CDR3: TGTGCCAGCAGTTACCCGGGACAGAATCAGCCCCAGCATTTT.

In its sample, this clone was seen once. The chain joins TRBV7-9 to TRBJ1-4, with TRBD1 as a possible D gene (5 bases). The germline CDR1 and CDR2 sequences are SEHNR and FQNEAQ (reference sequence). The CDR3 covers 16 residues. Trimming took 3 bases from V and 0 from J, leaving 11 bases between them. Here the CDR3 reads CASSLMTAPTNEKLFF. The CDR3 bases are TGTGCCAGCAGCTTGATGACAGCCCCAACTAATGAAAAACTGTTTTTT.

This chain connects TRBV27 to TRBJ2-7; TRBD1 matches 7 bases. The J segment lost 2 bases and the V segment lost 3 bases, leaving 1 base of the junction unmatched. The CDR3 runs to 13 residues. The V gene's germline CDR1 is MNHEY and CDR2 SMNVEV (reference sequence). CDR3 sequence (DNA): TGTGCCAGCAGTTTTCAGGGGGCCTACGAGCAGTACTTC. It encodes CASSFQGAYEQYF.